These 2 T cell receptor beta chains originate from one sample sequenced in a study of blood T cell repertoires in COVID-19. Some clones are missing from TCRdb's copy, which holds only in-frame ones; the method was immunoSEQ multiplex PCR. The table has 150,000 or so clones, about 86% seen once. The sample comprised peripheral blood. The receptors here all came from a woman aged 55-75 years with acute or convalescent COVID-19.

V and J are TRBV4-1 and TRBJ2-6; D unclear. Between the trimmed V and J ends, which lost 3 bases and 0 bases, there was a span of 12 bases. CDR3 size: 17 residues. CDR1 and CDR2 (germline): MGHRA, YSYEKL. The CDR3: CASSQHRSGSGANVLTF. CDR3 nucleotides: TGCGCCAGCAGCCAGCATCGTTCAGGCTCTGGGGCCAACGTCCTGACTTTC.

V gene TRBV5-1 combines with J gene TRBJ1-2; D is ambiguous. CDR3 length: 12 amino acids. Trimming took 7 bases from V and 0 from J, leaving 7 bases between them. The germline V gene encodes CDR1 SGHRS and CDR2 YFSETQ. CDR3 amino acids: CASRSANYGYTF. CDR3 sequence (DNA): TGCGCCAGCCGCTCAGCTAACTATGGCTACACCTTC.